This T cell receptor beta chain was retrieved from a study of a mutant IDH1 vaccine in newly diagnosed glioma. At the level of the study: Vaccination was launched 4-6 weeks after radiotherapy alone, or with temozolomide cycles. Among treated patients, roughly 60% were male and approximately 40% female, and mean age was 40.4 years. Therapy received beforehand was radiotherapy, temozolomide, or both, with most patients given both.

Assay: immunoSEQ multiplex PCR; the TCRdb copy retains only in-frame clones and omits some. Of more than 55,000 clones detected, 84% appear once; the ten largest clones hold 3% to 4.5%. Trimming pared 0 bases from V and 10 bases from J, leaving 5 bases between. CDR1 is SGHDT, CDR2 YYEEEE, per germline. The CDR3 extends over 12 amino acids. A remark on this clone: Its specificity is not known.

Time point denoted: week 11, during vaccination. In the vaccine, a single dose held 300 ug of the mutant IDH1 20-mer peptide, along with topical imiquimod. This TCR was recovered from a man between 25 and 39 years old with glioma. Sequenced material: PBMCs, taken from a glioma patient whose treatment included an IDH1 peptide vaccine. The chain is built from TRBV5-6 and TRBJ1-6; possible D gene TRBD1, 5 bases. DNA for the CDR3: TGTGCCAGCAGCTTGGGGGGGTCACCCCTCCACTTT. It translates to CASSLGGSPLHF.